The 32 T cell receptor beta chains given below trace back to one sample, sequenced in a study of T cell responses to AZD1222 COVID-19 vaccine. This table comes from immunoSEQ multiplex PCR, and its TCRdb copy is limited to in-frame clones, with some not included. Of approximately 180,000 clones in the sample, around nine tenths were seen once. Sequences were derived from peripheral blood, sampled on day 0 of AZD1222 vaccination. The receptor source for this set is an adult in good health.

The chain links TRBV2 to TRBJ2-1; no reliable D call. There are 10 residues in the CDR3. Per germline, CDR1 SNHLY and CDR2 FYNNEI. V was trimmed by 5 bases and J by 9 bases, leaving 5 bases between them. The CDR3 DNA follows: TGTGCCAGCAGTATAGGTGAGCAGTTCTTC. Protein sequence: CASSIGEQFF. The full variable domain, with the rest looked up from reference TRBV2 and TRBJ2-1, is EPEVTQTPSHQVTQMGQEVILRCVPISNHLYFYWYRQILGQKVEFLVSFYNNEISEKSEIFDDQFSVERPDGSNFTLKIRSTKLEDSAMYFCASSIGEQFFGPGTRLTVL.

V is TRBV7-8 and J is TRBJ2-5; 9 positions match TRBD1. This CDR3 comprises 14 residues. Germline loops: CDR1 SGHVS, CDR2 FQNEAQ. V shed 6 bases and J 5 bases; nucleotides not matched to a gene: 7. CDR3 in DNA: TGTGCCAGCAGGGGGGACAGGGTTTGGGAGACCCAGTACTTC. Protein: CASRGDRVWETQYF.

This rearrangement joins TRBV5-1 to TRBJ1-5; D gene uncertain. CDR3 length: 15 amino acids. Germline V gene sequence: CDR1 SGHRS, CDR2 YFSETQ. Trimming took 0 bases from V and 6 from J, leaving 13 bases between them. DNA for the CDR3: TGCGCCAGCAGCTTGGGTCCGGAGGCCTCTCAGCCCCAGCATTTT. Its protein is CASSLGPEASQPQHF.

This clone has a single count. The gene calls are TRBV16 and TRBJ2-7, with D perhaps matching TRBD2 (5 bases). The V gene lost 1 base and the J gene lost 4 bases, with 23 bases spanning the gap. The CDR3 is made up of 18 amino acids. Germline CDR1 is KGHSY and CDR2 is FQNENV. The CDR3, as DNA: TGTGCCAGCAGCCAATGGGTAGTGGCAGCCGGCACGGGGTACGAGCAGTACTTC. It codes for CASSQWVVAAGTGYEQYF.

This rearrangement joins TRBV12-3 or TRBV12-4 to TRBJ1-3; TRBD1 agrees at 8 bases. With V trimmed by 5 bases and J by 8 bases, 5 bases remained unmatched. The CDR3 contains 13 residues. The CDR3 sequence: CASSRTGRDTIYF. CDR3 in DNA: TGTGCCAGCAGTCGGACAGGGCGGGACACCATATATTTT.

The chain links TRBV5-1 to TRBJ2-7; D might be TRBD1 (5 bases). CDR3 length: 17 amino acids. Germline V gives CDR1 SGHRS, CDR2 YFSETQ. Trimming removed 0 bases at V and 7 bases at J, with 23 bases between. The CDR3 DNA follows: TGCGCCAGCAGCTTGGGGGGCCGGCCAAACATCCATTATGAGCAGTACTTC. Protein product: CASSLGGRPNIHYEQYF.

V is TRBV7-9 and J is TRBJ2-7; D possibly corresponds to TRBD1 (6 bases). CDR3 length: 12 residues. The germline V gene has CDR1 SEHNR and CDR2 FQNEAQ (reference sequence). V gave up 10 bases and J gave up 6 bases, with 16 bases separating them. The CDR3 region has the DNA TGTGCCACCGGCGTTCTAGGGGGCGAGCAGTACTTC. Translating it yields CATGVLGGEQYF.

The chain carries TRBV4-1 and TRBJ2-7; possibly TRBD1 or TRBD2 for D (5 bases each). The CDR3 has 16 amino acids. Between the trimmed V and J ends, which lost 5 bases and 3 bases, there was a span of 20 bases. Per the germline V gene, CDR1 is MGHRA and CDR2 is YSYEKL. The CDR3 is CASSSLFTGPNYEQYF. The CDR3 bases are TGCGCCAGCAGCTCCCTCTTCACGGGACCCAACTACGAGCAGTACTTC.

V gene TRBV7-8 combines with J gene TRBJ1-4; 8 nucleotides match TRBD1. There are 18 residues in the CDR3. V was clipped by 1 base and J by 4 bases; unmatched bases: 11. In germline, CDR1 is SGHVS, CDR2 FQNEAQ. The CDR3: CASSLGRLPTGVNEKLFF. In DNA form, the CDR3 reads TGTGCCAGCAGCTTAGGTAGACTACCGACAGGGGTTAATGAAAAACTGTTTTTT.

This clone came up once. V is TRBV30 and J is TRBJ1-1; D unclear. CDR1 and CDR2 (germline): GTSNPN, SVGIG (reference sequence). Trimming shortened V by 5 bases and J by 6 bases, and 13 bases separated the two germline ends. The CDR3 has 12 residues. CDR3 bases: TGTGCCTGGTCGAGCGGGGTCTCTGAAGCTTTCTTT. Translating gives CAWSSGVSEAFF.

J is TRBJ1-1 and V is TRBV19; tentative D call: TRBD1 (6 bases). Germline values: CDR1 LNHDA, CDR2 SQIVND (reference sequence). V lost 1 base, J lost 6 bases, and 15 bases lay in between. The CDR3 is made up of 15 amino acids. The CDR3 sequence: CASSIGFMGASEAFF. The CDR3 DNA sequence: TGTGCCAGTAGTATAGGGTTCATGGGGGCCTCTGAAGCTTTCTTT.

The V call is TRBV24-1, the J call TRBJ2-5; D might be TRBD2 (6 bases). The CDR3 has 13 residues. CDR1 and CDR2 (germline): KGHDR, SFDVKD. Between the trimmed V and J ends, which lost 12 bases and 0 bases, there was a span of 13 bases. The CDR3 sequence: CALQRADQETQYF. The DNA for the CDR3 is TGTGCCCTCCAGCGGGCGGACCAAGAGACCCAGTACTTC.

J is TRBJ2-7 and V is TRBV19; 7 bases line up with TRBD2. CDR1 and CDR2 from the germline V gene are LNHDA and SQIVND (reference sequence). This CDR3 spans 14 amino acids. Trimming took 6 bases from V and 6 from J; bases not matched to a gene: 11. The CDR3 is CASRAASGKFEQYF. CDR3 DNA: TGTGCCAGTAGGGCGGCCAGCGGGAAGTTCGAGCAGTACTTC. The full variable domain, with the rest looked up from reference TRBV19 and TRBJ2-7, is DGGITQSPKYLFRKEGQNVTLSCEQNLNHDAMYWYRQDPGQGLRLIYYSQIVNDFQKGDIAEGYSVSREKKESFPLTVTSAQKNPTAFYLCASRAASGKFEQYFGPGTRLTVT.

The CDR3 region has the DNA TGTGCCAGCAGTTACATCGCAGCCGGCGAGCAGTACTTC. It yields the protein CASSYIAAGEQYF. The chain has TRBV6-5 and TRBJ2-7; D uncertain. Looked up from germline, CDR1 is MNHEY and CDR2 is SVGAGI. The CDR3 extends over 13 amino acids. V lost 2 bases to trimming and J lost 6 bases, with 11 bases between them.

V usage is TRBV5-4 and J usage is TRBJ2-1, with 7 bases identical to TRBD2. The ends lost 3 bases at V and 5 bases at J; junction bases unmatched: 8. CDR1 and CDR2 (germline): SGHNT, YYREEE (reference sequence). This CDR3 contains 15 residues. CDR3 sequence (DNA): TGTGCCAGCAGCTCAGCGGGGAGACTTCACAATGAGCAGTTCTTC. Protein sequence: CASSSAGRLHNEQFF.

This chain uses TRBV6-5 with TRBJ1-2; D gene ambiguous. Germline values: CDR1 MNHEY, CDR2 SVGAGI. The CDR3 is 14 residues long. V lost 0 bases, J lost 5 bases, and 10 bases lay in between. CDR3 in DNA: TGTGCCAGCAGTTACTCGATGCAGGCTTATGGCTACACCTTC. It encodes CASSYSMQAYGYTF.

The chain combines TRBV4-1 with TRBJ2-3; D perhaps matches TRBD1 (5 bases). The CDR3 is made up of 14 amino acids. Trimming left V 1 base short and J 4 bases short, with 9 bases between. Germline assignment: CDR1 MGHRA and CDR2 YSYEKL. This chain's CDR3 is CASSQVQGPDTQYF. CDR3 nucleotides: TGCGCCAGCAGCCAAGTTCAGGGCCCAGATACGCAGTATTTT.

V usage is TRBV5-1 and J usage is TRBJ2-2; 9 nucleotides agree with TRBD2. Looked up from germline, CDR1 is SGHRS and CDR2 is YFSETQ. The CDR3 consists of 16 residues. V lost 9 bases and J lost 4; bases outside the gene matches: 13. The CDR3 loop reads CATSELAGSVTGELFF. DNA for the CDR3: TGCGCCACCTCGGAGCTAGCGGGGTCGGTCACCGGGGAGCTGTTTTTT.

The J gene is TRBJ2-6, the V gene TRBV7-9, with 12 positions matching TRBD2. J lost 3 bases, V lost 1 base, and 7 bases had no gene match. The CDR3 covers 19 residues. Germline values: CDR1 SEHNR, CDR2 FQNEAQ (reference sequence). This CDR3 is CASSLGASGRAFGANVLTF. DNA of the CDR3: TGTGCCAGCAGCTTAGGGGCTAGCGGGAGGGCCTTTGGGGCCAACGTCCTGACTTTC.

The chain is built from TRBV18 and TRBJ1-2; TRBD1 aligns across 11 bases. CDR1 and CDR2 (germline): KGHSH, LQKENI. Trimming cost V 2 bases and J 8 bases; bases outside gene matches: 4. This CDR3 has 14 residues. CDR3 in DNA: TGTGCCAGCTCACCAGGGACAGGGGGTTACGGCTACACCTTC. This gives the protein CASSPGTGGYGYTF. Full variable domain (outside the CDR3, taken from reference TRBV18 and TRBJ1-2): NAGVMQNPRHLVRRRGQEARLRCSPMKGHSHVYWYRQLPEEGLKFMVYLQKENIIDESGMPKERFSAEFPKEGPSILRIQQVVRGDSAAYFCASSPGTGGYGYTFGSGTRLTVV.

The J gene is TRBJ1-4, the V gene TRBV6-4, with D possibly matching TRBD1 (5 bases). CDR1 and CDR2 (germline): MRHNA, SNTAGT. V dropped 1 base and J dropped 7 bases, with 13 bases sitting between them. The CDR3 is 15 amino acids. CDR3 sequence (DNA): TGTGCCAGCAGTGACTTGGCCCGGGGGTCTGAAAAACTGTTTTTT. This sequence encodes CASSDLARGSEKLFF.

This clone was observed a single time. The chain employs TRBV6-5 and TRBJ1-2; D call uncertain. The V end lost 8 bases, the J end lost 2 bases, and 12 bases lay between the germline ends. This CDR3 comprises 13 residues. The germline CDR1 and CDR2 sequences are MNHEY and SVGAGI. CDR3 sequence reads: CASCVSPNYGYTF. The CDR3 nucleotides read TGTGCCAGCTGCGTCAGCCCGAACTATGGCTACACCTTC.

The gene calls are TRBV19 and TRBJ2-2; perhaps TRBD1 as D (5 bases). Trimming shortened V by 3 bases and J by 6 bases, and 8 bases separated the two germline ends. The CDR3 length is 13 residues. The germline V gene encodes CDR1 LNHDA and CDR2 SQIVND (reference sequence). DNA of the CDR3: TGTGCCAGTAGTATTGAAGGGGCCGGGGAGCTGTTTTTT. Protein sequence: CASSIEGAGELFF.

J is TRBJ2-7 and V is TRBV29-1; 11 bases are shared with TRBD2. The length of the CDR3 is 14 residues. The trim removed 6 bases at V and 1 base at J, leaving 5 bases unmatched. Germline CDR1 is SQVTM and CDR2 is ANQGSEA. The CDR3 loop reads CSVETSGSSYEQYF. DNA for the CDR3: TGCAGCGTGGAAACTAGCGGGAGTTCCTACGAGCAGTACTTC.

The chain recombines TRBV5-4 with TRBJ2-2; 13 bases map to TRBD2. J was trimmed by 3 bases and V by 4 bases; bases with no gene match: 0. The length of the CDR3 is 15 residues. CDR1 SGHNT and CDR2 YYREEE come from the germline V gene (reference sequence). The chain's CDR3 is CASSTSGRDTGELFF. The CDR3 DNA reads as TGTGCCAGCAGCACTAGCGGGAGGGACACCGGGGAGCTGTTTTTT.

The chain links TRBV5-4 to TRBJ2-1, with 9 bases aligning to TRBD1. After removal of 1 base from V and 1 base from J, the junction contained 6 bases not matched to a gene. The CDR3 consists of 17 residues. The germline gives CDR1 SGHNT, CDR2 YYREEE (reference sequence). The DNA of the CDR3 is TGTGCCAGCAGCTTGAGTAAAGGACAGGGGTCCTACAATGAGCAGTTCTTC. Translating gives CASSLSKGQGSYNEQFF. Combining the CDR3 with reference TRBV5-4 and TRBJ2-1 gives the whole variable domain ETGVTQSPTHLIKTRGQQVTLRCSSQSGHNTVSWYQQALGQGPQFIFQYYREEENGRGNFPPRFSGLQFPNYSSELNVNALELDDSALYLCASSLSKGQGSYNEQFFGPGTRLTVL.

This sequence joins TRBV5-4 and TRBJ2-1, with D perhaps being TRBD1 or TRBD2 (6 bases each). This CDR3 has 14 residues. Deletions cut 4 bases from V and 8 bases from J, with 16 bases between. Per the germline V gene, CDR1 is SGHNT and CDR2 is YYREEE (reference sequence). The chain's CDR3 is CASSLGQGRHEQFF. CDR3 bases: TGTGCCAGCAGCCTGGGGCAGGGGAGGCATGAGCAGTTCTTC.

CDR3: CASRGSELGGYTF. In DNA, the CDR3 is TGTGCCAGCAGGGGAAGTGAGCTGGGGGGCTACACCTTC. The gene calls are TRBV6-4 and TRBJ1-2; D is uncertain. Trimming removed 6 bases at V and 8 bases at J, with 16 bases between. This CDR3 has 13 residues. CDR1 is MRHNA and CDR2 is SNTAGT in the germline V gene.

The CDR3 sequence: CASSPPGRRRTSGSLLAQYF. CDR3 sequence (DNA): TGTGCCAGCAGTCCCCCTGGGCGCAGGAGGACTAGCGGGAGCCTGCTGGCGCAGTATTTT. The chain combines TRBV7-8 with TRBJ2-3, with TRBD2 identical over 13 bases. V was pared by 6 bases and J by 10 bases, with 25 bases of the junction left unmatched. CDR3 length: 20 residues. Germline V gene sequence: CDR1 SGHVS, CDR2 FQNEAQ.

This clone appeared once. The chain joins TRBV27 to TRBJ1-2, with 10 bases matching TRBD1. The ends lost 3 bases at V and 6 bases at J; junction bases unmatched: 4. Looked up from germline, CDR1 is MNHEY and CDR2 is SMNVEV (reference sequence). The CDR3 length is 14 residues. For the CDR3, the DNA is TGTGCCAGCAGTTTCGCCGGGACAGGGGATGGCTACACCTTC. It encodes CASSFAGTGDGYTF.

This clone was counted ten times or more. The chain's CDR3 is CASSLTGLAYNEQFF. The CDR3 nucleotides are TGTGCCAGCAGCCTAACAGGGTTGGCCTACAATGAGCAGTTCTTC. The rearrangement links TRBV28 to TRBJ2-1; perhaps TRBD1 as D (6 bases). V was pared by 6 bases and J by 2 bases, with 14 bases between. The CDR3 extends over 15 amino acids. Germline assignment: CDR1 MDHEN and CDR2 SYDVKM.

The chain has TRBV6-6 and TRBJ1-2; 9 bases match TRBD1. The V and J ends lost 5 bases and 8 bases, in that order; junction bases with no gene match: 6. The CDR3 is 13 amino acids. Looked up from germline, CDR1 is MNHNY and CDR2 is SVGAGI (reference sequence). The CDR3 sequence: CASSTQGARGYTF. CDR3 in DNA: TGTGCCAGCAGTACACAGGGGGCGCGGGGCTACACCTTC.